These 20 T cell receptor beta chains share one sample of origin, sequenced in a study of blood T cell repertoires in COVID-19. Only in-frame clones appear in the TCRdb table, and some are missing; sequencing was by immunoSEQ multiplex PCR. The table lists more than 200,000 clones, 85% to 90% of them singletons. The sample taken for sequencing was PBMCs or T cells enriched from blood (not recorded which). Receptor source: a man aged 40-49 years who had recovered from COVID-19.

The chain links TRBV12-3 or TRBV12-4 to TRBJ1-5; D gene ambiguous. The CDR3 extends over 12 amino acids. Trimming left V 3 bases short and J 5 bases short, with 5 bases between. The CDR3 sequence is CASSFSDQPQHF. The CDR3 nucleotides read TGTGCCAGCAGTTTCTCCGATCAGCCCCAGCATTTT.

The J gene is TRBJ2-2, the V gene TRBV15; D remains unclear. The CDR3 spans 12 residues. Trimming stripped 1 base from V and 7 bases from J, with 4 bases between. The germline CDR1 and CDR2 sequences are LNHNV and YYDKDF (reference sequence). The DNA for the CDR3 is TGTGCCACCAGCAGAGTCCTCGGGGAGCTGTTTTTT. Translation: CATSRVLGELFF.

The chain uses TRBV3-1 (or the pseudogene TRBV3-2) and TRBJ1-4; 11 bases fit TRBD1. V trimming: 3 bases; J trimming: 7 bases; junction bases outside the gene matches: 19. The CDR3 is made up of 20 amino acids. Germline CDR1 reads LGHDT; CDR2 reads YNNKEL (reference sequence). In DNA, the CDR3 is TGTGCCAGCAGCCAGAGAGCCTCACCCACCGGGACAGGGGGTAGTGAAAAACTGTTTTTT. Protein sequence: CASSQRASPTGTGGSEKLFF.

This chain links TRBV7-9 with TRBJ2-5; TRBD2 aligns across 10 bases. Trimming took 4 bases from V and 2 from J; bases not matched to a gene: 16. Per germline, CDR1 SEHNR and CDR2 FQNEAQ (reference sequence). This CDR3 is 19 amino acids long. The CDR3 here is CASSWRRASGGKQQETQYF. The CDR3 DNA follows: TGTGCCAGCAGCTGGAGACGGGCTAGCGGGGGCAAACAACAAGAGACCCAGTACTTC.

This clone turned up a few times. The rearrangement uses TRBV11-3 and TRBJ2-1; TRBD2 aligns across 14 bases. The CDR3 length is 16 residues. Germline values: CDR1 SGHNT, CDR2 YENEEA. The V and J ends lost 5 bases and 11 bases, in that order; junction bases with no gene match: 11. CDR3 region: CASSPPGLAGEGKQFF. DNA of the CDR3: TGTGCCAGCAGCCCGCCGGGACTAGCGGGAGAGGGGAAGCAGTTCTTC. Full variable domain (remainder filled in from reference TRBV11-3 and TRBJ2-1): EAGVVQSPRYKIIEKKQPVAFWCNPISGHNTLYWYLQNLGQGPELLIRYENEEAVDDSQLPKDRFSAERLKGVDSTLKIQPAELGDSAVYLCASSPPGLAGEGKQFFGPGTRLTVL.

Details on this clone: The junction and the germline gene differ at one end; a read error may be behind it. The V call is TRBV7-7, the J call TRBJ1-1; possible D gene TRBD1, 6 bases. Germline CDR1 and CDR2: SSHAT and FNYEAQ (reference sequence). The CDR3 runs 13 residues. CDR3 in amino acids: CASSRQANTEAFF. DNA of the CDR3: TGTGCTAGCAGCCGACAGGCGAACACTGAAGCTTTCTTT.

J is TRBJ2-1 and V is TRBV14, with TRBD2 matching over 8 bases. This CDR3 spans 15 amino acids. V trimming: 1 base; J trimming: 9 bases; junction bases outside the gene matches: 8. Germline V gene lookup returns CDR1 SGHDN and CDR2 FVKESK. CDR3 coding DNA: TGTGCCAGCAGCCAAGTCTTAGCGGGATCCCCTGAGCAGTTCTTC. Translation gives CASSQVLAGSPEQFF.

The chain has TRBV7-9 and TRBJ1-3; 7 bases agree with TRBD1. CDR3 length: 14 amino acids. Per the germline V gene, CDR1 is SEHNR and CDR2 is FQNEAQ (reference sequence). V was pared by 11 bases and J by 0 bases, with 7 bases of the junction left unmatched. CDR3 loop: CAGQDRYSGNTIYF. CDR3 in DNA: TGTGCCGGCCAGGACAGGTACTCTGGAAACACCATATATTTT.

This rearrangement joins TRBV4-1 to TRBJ1-2, with a possible D match to TRBD1 (5 bases). This CDR3 region has 15 residues. In germline, CDR1 is MGHRA, CDR2 YSYEKL. V shed 3 bases and J shed 1 base, with 12 bases lying between them. The CDR3 loop is CASSQSRQFNYGYTF. In nucleotides, the CDR3 is TGCGCCAGCAGCCAGAGCAGACAGTTTAACTATGGCTACACCTTC.

This chain joins TRBV7-9 and TRBJ2-5, with 8 nucleotides matching TRBD1. The trim removed 3 bases at V and 1 base at J, leaving 1 base unmatched. The CDR3 extends over 14 amino acids. Germline V gene data show CDR1 as SEHNR and CDR2 as FQNEAQ (reference sequence). The CDR3 DNA is TGTGCCAGCAGCTTTACAGGGGGCCAAGAGACCCAGTACTTC. This gives the protein CASSFTGGQETQYF. The full variable domain, in which reference TRBV7-9 and TRBJ2-5 provide the parts outside the CDR3, is DTGVSQNPRHKITKRGQNVTFRCDPISEHNRLYWYRQTLGQGPEFLTYFQNEAQLEKSRLLSDRFSAERPKGSFSTLEIQRTEQGDSAMYLCASSFTGGQETQYFGPGTRLLVL.

The V and J genes are TRBV6-1 and TRBJ1-2, with D possibly TRBD1 on 6 matching bases. Germline CDR1 is MNHNS and CDR2 is SASEGT. The CDR3 extends over 13 amino acids. The germline V and J ends were trimmed by 2 bases and 8 bases, with 12 bases remaining between them. The CDR3: CASSESQGSGYTF. The CDR3 region has the DNA TGTGCCAGCAGTGAAAGTCAGGGGAGCGGCTACACCTTC.

The chain combines TRBV5-1 with TRBJ1-1; D unresolved. The length of the CDR3 is 13 residues. V lost 0 bases, J lost 6 bases, and 9 bases lay in between. Per the germline V gene, CDR1 is SGHRS and CDR2 is YFSETQ. CDR3 region: CASSLDISAEAFF. Here the CDR3 DNA reads TGCGCCAGCAGCTTGGATATATCGGCTGAAGCTTTCTTT.

This sequence joins TRBV3-1 (or the pseudogene TRBV3-2) and TRBJ2-7, with TRBD2 identical over 8 bases. V lost 3 bases and J lost 2; bases outside the gene matches: 6. The V gene's germline CDR1 is LGHDT and CDR2 YNNKEL (reference sequence). The CDR3 consists of 15 residues. CDR3 loop: CASSQITGGPYEQYF. The CDR3 coding sequence is TGTGCCAGCAGCCAGATTACGGGAGGGCCCTACGAGCAGTACTTC.

The V gene is TRBV9, the J gene TRBJ1-4, with D possibly being TRBD1 (6 bases). This CDR3 spans 14 amino acids. V lost 2 bases and J 8 bases, leaving 13 bases between the germline ends. Per germline, CDR1 SGDLS and CDR2 YYNGEE. The CDR3 DNA sequence: TGTGCCAGCAGCGTTTCAGGGGTCGCCGAAAAACTGTTTTTT. This gives the protein CASSVSGVAEKLFF.

The V and J genes are TRBV7-9 and TRBJ2-3, with D possibly matching TRBD1 (6 bases). V lost 4 bases and J lost 4, with 15 bases in between. CDR1 and CDR2 (germline): SEHNR, FQNEAQ (reference sequence). The CDR3 contains 15 residues. CDR3: CASSSPGVGADTQYF. CDR3 in DNA: TGTGCCAGCAGCTCCCCAGGGGTTGGCGCAGATACGCAGTATTTT. Looking up the rest from reference TRBV7-9 and TRBJ2-3 gives the full variable domain: DTGVSQNPRHKITKRGQNVTFRCDPISEHNRLYWYRQTLGQGPEFLTYFQNEAQLEKSRLLSDRFSAERPKGSFSTLEIQRTEQGDSAMYLCASSSPGVGADTQYFGPGTRLTVL.

J is TRBJ2-3 and V is TRBV2; 11 nucleotides align to TRBD2. Germline-derived CDR1 and CDR2 are SNHLY and FYNNEI. The CDR3 length is 16 residues. The V and J ends lost 6 bases and 7 bases, in that order; junction bases with no gene match: 12. For the CDR3, the DNA is TGTGCCAGCAGCGTAAAGGGGCTAGCGGGGGGAAATACGCAGTATTTT. The encoded protein is CASSVKGLAGGNTQYF. The full variable domain, rest sourced from reference TRBV2 and TRBJ2-3, is EPEVTQTPSHQVTQMGQEVILRCVPISNHLYFYWYRQILGQKVEFLVSFYNNEISEKSEIFDDQFSVERPDGSNFTLKIRSTKLEDSAMYFCASSVKGLAGGNTQYFGPGTRLTVL.

The count of this clone is one. J is TRBJ2-7 and V is TRBV4-2; 8 positions agree with TRBD2. The V gene's germline CDR1 is LGHNA and CDR2 YNFKEQ. Trimming removed 2 bases from V and 0 bases from J; junction bases left unmatched: 3. The CDR3 runs to 15 residues. CDR3 protein: CASSQPGTSSYEQYF. The CDR3 region has the DNA TGTGCCAGCAGCCAACCCGGGACTAGCTCCTACGAGCAGTACTTC.

The chain has TRBV24-1 and TRBJ2-7, with 8 bases lining up with TRBD1. Looked up from germline, CDR1 is KGHDR and CDR2 is SFDVKD. J was trimmed by 0 bases and V by 2 bases; bases with no gene match: 5. This CDR3 has 16 residues. CDR3 protein: CATSDSGTGRSYEQYF. The CDR3, as DNA: TGTGCCACCAGTGATTCCGGGACAGGTCGCTCCTACGAGCAGTACTTC.

The CDR3 loop reads CASRQPGQLNEKLFF. CDR3 coding DNA: TGTGCCAGCAGACAACCGGGACAGCTAAATGAAAAACTGTTTTTT. The chain has TRBV5-8 and TRBJ1-4; TRBD1 aligns across 7 bases. The CDR3 loop spans 15 amino acids. V was clipped by 5 bases and J by 5 bases; unmatched bases: 9. Germline-derived CDR1 and CDR2 are SGHTS and YDEGEE.

This chain uses TRBV6-5 with TRBJ2-1; D not resolved. The germline V gene has CDR1 MNHEY and CDR2 SVGAGI. The CDR3 extends over 14 amino acids. V gave up 2 bases and J gave up 4 bases, with 9 bases separating them. CDR3 nucleotide sequence: TGTGCCAGCAGTTACGACCCTAGGTACAATGAGCAGTTCTTC. It yields the protein CASSYDPRYNEQFF.